The subject of this entry is one T cell receptor (beta chain). The antigen is unknown. The CDR3 is 13 amino acids. Germline lookup yields CDR1 LGHNA and CDR2 YNFKEQ. Unmatched junction bases numbered 7, after V lost 5 bases and J lost 7 bases. The source of the sample is a study of cytomegalovirus exposure and HLA in healthy donors. For the study at large: Around 86 million unique TCRs, all from HLA-typed donors, were included in an early release of the data. General study points: Among CMV-associated TCR beta chains, most appeared HLA-restricted in a later analysis. Information on immune exposure was restricted to one variable (CMV serostatus).

The PCR was carried out with 60 Vbeta primers and 13 Jbeta primers. Sequenced by immunoSEQ multiplex PCR; TCRdb stores in-frame clones only, minus some. The sample features approximately 150,000 clones, with 1.5% to 1.8% in its top ten. V gene TRBV4-2 combines with J gene TRBJ1-2; 7 nucleotides match TRBD1. Sequencing input: PBMCs. This TCR derives from a woman aged 40-49 years in good health and CMV-seronegative. The CDR3 bases are TGTGCCAGCAGCGATCGGGACAGAGTTGGCTACACCTTC. Translating it yields CASSDRDRVGYTF.